The rows below give T cell receptor beta chains drawn from one sample of a study of early T cells in non-severe SARS-CoV-2 infection. TCRdb processed the 5' RACE reads anew with MiXCR; each CDR3 protein has one entry. The table records tens of thousands of distinct CDR3 sequences, 9% to 15% of them present only once. Material: whole blood. The receptor set was obtained from an adult who was a healthcare worker with PCR-confirmed SARS-CoV-2 infection or an uninfected control (not recorded which). The CDR3 runs from the conserved cysteine through the conserved F or W. Each record gives: clone size, CDR3 length, J gene, D gene, V gene, CDR3 DNA, CDR3 protein. D genes are given only for firm matches. The size field is filled for only some rows; it gives once, few, many or a size class.

size: few; length: 14; J: TRBJ2-7; D: TRBD2; V: TRBV27; DNA: TGTGCCAGCAGCTGGACTAGCGGAACCTACGAGCAGTACTTC; CDR3: CASSWTSGTYEQYF
size: many; length: 14; J: TRBJ1-3; D: NA; V: TRBV11-3; DNA: TGTGCCAGCAGCTTAGATCTCTCTGGAAACACCATATATTTT; CDR3: CASSLDLSGNTIYF
size: few; length: 13; J: TRBJ2-3; D: TRBD2; V: TRBV7-8; DNA: TGTGCCAGCAGCTCTAGCGGTACAGATACGCAGTATTTT; CDR3: CASSSSGTDTQYF
size: many; length: 14; J: TRBJ2-1; D: NA; V: TRBV7-7; DNA: TGTGCTAGCAGCCCTGGGGTGAGAAACGGTGAGCAGTTCTTC; CDR3: CASSPGVRNGEQFF
size: many; length: 11; J: TRBJ2-7; D: NA; V: TRBV20-1; DNA: TGCAGTGCTTTGCAGGGGTACGAGCAGTACTTC; CDR3: CSALQGYEQYF
size: NA; length: 15; J: TRBJ2-5; D: NA; V: TRBV11-2; DNA: TGTGCCAGCAGCTTAGAGGGGGGGGCGCGTGAGACCCAGTACTTC; CDR3: CASSLEGGARETQYF
size: many; length: 16; J: TRBJ1-1; D: NA; V: TRBV27; DNA: TGTGCCAGCAGTTTCTCGGCAGGGCACATGAACACTGAAGCTTTCTTT; CDR3: CASSFSAGHMNTEAFF
size: NA; length: 12; J: TRBJ2-1; D: NA; V: TRBV14; DNA: TGTGCCAGCAGCCCCCATTACAATGAGCAGTTCTTC; CDR3: CASSPHYNEQFF
size: few; length: 15; J: TRBJ2-5; D: TRBD2; V: TRBV12-3/TRBV12-4; DNA: TGTGCCAGCAGTTTTAGCGGGGGGGCGGGAGAGACCCAGTACTTC; CDR3: CASSFSGGAGETQYF
size: NA; length: 15; J: TRBJ2-3; D: TRBD2; V: TRBV30; DNA: TGTGCCTGGATAACGGCCGGGACTAGCGGATATACGCAGTATTTT; CDR3: CAWITAGTSGYTQYF
size: many; length: 13; J: TRBJ2-1; D: NA; V: TRBV14; DNA: TGTGCCAGCAGCCAGCCACCTTACAATGAGCAGTTCTTC; CDR3: CASSQPPYNEQFF
size: many; length: 15; J: TRBJ2-7; D: NA; V: TRBV5-6; DNA: TGTGCCAGCAGGGGAGGGGGTCAGAGGGCCTACGATCAGTACTTC; CDR3: CASRGGGQRAYDQYF
size: few; length: 12; J: TRBJ2-7; D: NA; V: TRBV27; DNA: TGTGCCAGCAGCCAACGGGGGCGCGAGCAGTACTTC; CDR3: CASSQRGREQYF
size: NA; length: 14; J: TRBJ2-3; D: TRBD2; V: TRBV29-1; DNA: TGCAGCACTCACGGGGGGGGCGGAACAGATACGCAGTATTTT; CDR3: CSTHGGGGTDTQYF
size: many; length: 15; J: TRBJ2-6; D: NA; V: TRBV18; DNA: TGTGCCAGCTCACCAGGGGCGAGTGGGGCCAACGTCCTGACTTTC; CDR3: CASSPGASGANVLTF